Presented here are 8 T cell receptor beta chains from one specimen sequenced in a study of T cells in Graves' hyperthyroidism and ophthalmopathy. Amplification of TCR beta CDR3 regions used RNA as the template. The HTBI primer set drove a first-round RT-PCR of the TCR CDR3. TCRdb independently ran MiXCR on the multiplex PCR reads; one entry per CDR3 protein. The table includes 500,000 to 650,000 distinct CDR3 sequences, 17% detected once. Sequencing was carried out using blood. The receptors here all came from a woman aged 18 to 35 with Graves' ophthalmopathy.

This clonotype came up many times. V and J are TRBV7-8 and TRBJ2-3; D might be TRBD1 or TRBD2, each matching 5 bases. V shed 3 bases and J shed 2 bases, with 9 bases lying between them. CDR3 length equals 14 residues. CDR1 is SGHVS, CDR2 FQNEAQ, per germline. CDR3 sequence reads: CASSFVGTTDTQYF. The CDR3 nucleotides are TGTGCCAGCAGCTTCGTAGGGACCACAGATACGCAGTATTTT.

This clonotype was seen repeatedly, ten times or more. The chain joins TRBV5-1 to TRBJ1-1; D not certain. The CDR3 sequence is 16 residues long. The ends were cut back, 3 bases at V and 5 bases at J, with 20 bases in the middle. The germline gives CDR1 SGHRS, CDR2 YFSETQ. CDR3 protein: CASSYEGPGAGTEAFF. CDR3 DNA sequence: TGCGCCAGCAGCTACGAGGGTCCCGGCGCGGGGACTGAAGCTTTCTTT.

This clonotype was seen at least ten times. The rearrangement links TRBV28 to TRBJ2-1; no definite D call. Per the germline V gene, CDR1 is MDHEN and CDR2 is SYDVKM. This CDR3 contains 11 residues. The V end was cut by 7 bases, the J end by 3 bases, with 4 bases between. Here the CDR3 reads CASTLYNEQFF. DNA for the CDR3: TGTGCCAGCACCCTCTACAATGAGCAGTTCTTC.

This clonotype was seen repeatedly, ten times or more. The rearrangement uses TRBV18 and TRBJ2-5; D uncertain. The germline V gene encodes CDR1 KGHSH and CDR2 LQKENI. The germline V and J ends were trimmed by 0 bases and 3 bases, with 11 bases remaining between them. The CDR3 has 15 amino acids. CDR3 sequence reads: CASSPPTSREETQYF. CDR3 nucleotides: TGTGCCAGCTCACCACCGACGAGCCGAGAAGAGACCCAGTACTTC.

This clonotype appeared many times. V usage is TRBV28 and J usage is TRBJ1-2; 7 positions match TRBD1. Unmatched junction bases numbered 8, after V lost 6 bases and J lost 4 bases. Germline CDR1 and CDR2: MDHEN and SYDVKM. The CDR3 totals 14 residues. The CDR3 region has the DNA TGTGCCAGCAGCTTGCCGGGACAGCTCTATGGCTACACCTTC. It codes for CASSLPGQLYGYTF.

The genes are TRBV10-2 and TRBJ1-2, with a possible D match to TRBD1 (5 bases). Per germline, CDR1 WSHSY and CDR2 SAAADI. V was shortened by 7 bases and J by 6 bases, with 12 bases between the two germline ends. The CDR3 covers 12 residues. The CDR3 DNA sequence: TGCGCCAGCAACCAGGGTACAGATGGCTACACCTTC. The encoded protein is CASNQGTDGYTF.

This clonotype was detected ten times or more. The V gene is TRBV11-2, the J gene TRBJ2-1; the D gene is possibly TRBD2 (5 bases). The V and J ends lost 5 bases and 4 bases respectively, with 18 bases between them. The CDR3 covers 16 residues. CDR1 and CDR2 from the germline V gene are SGHAT and FQNNGV. This chain's CDR3 is CASSQGLILYYNEQFF. The CDR3 DNA reads TGTGCCAGCAGCCAAGGACTGATTCTTTATTACAATGAGCAGTTCTTC.

The rearrangement links TRBV28 to TRBJ2-1; maybe TRBD2 (5 bases). The germline V gene has CDR1 MDHEN and CDR2 SYDVKM. The CDR3 is 18 amino acids. Trimming took 3 bases from V and 2 from J, leaving 20 bases between them. This CDR3 reads CASSFRDVASRPYNEQFF. In DNA form, the CDR3 reads TGTGCCAGCAGTTTTCGTGATGTAGCGTCGAGACCCTACAATGAGCAGTTCTTC.